Presented here are 11 T cell receptor beta chains from one specimen sequenced in a study of OX40 agonist ivuxolimab in advanced cancers. Clones were read by immunoSEQ multiplex PCR, and TCRdb kept only the in-frame ones, dropping some. Among about 74,000 clones listed, roughly 80% were seen once. The starting material was CD4+ or CD8+ T cells sorted from blood, obtained in a trial of the OX40 agonist ivuxolimab. The source of these receptors is an adult with an advanced solid tumor such as melanoma, head and neck, liver or kidney cancer.

The V gene is TRBV27, the J gene TRBJ2-1, with TRBD1 identical over 8 bases. Germline CDR1 and CDR2: MNHEY and SMNVEV (reference sequence). V shed 8 bases, J shed 6 bases, and the junction held 9 bases outside the gene matches. There are 14 residues in the CDR3. Here the CDR3 reads CASQPGTGSNEQFF. DNA for the CDR3: TGTGCCAGCCAACCCGGGACAGGATCCAATGAGCAGTTCTTC.

The rearrangement joins TRBV5-1 to TRBJ2-7; tentatively, D is TRBD1 (6 bases). CDR3 length: 15 amino acids. Germline V gives CDR1 SGHRS, CDR2 YFSETQ. With 3 bases removed from V and 7 bases from J, the gap between germline ends came to 20 bases. CDR3 region: CASSSEQGFGGEQYF. Here the CDR3 DNA reads TGCGCCAGCAGCTCGGAACAGGGCTTCGGAGGAGAGCAGTACTTC.

At least ten counts were recorded for this clone. Mismatch with germline at one junction end may stem from a read error. The J gene is TRBJ2-1, the V gene TRBV4-2, with TRBD2 identical over 9 bases. Germline CDR1 reads LGHNA; CDR2 reads YNFKEQ. The length of the CDR3 is 17 residues. CDR3 amino acids: CASSQGLRLAGYSEQFF. The CDR3 DNA follows: TGTGCCAGCAGCCAAGGGTTGAGGCTAGCGGGGTACAGTGAGCAGTTCTTC.

V gene TRBV7-8 combines with J gene TRBJ2-7; 10 positions agree with TRBD1. From germline, CDR1 is SGHVS and CDR2 FQNEAQ. The ends lost 4 bases at V and 6 bases at J; junction bases unmatched: 12. The CDR3 is 16 residues long. CDR3 region: CASSSQPPGTGAEQYF. The DNA of the CDR3 is TGTGCCAGCAGCTCCCAACCACCCGGGACAGGGGCCGAGCAGTACTTC. Supplemented by reference TRBV7-8 and TRBJ2-7, the full variable domain reads GAGVSQSPRYKVAKRGQDVALRCDPISGHVSLFWYQQALGQGPEFLTYFQNEAQLDKSGLPSDRFFAERPEGSVSTLKIQRTQQEDSAVYLCASSSQPPGTGAEQYFGPGTRLTVT.

J is TRBJ2-7 and V is TRBV12-5; D is ambiguous. CDR1 is LGHNT, CDR2 FRNRAP, per germline. This CDR3 is built from 12 residues. V gave up 2 bases and J gave up 5 bases, with 7 bases separating them. The CDR3 nucleotides read TGTGCTAGTGGTTTGAATCGACACGAGCAGTACTTC. Amino acids: CASGLNRHEQYF.

The chain joins TRBV28 to TRBJ1-3, with D tentatively TRBD1 (5 bases). This CDR3 has 18 residues. The germline gives CDR1 MDHEN, CDR2 SYDVKM. Trimming stripped 2 bases from V and 0 bases from J, with 17 bases between. The CDR3 DNA follows: TGTGCCAGCAGTTTAATGGGGCACCTAACTCGCTCTGGAAACACCATATATTTT. This sequence encodes CASSLMGHLTRSGNTIYF.

CDR3 in DNA: TGTGCCAGCAGCCCCAGCCCTGGCGGACCCTACGAGCAGTACTTC. This gives the protein CASSPSPGGPYEQYF. The genes are TRBV7-6 and TRBJ2-7; D is ambiguous. V lost 5 bases to trimming and J lost 2 bases, with 16 bases between them. This CDR3 is 15 amino acids long. Germline V gene data show CDR1 as SGHVS and CDR2 as FNYEAQ.

The chain joins TRBV4-2 to TRBJ2-2; 10 bases map to TRBD2. Unmatched junction bases numbered 19, after V lost 0 bases and J lost 6 bases. Germline CDR1 reads LGHNA; CDR2 reads YNFKEQ. The length of the CDR3 is 21 residues. The chain's CDR3 is CASSQDPRRAPLAGVAGELFF. The DNA of the CDR3 is TGTGCCAGCAGCCAAGACCCTCGGCGAGCTCCCCTAGCGGGAGTCGCCGGGGAGCTGTTTTTT.

In this sample, this clone turned up many times. The V gene is TRBV10-1, the J gene TRBJ1-1; D is uncertain. The V end lost 8 bases, the J end lost 1 base, and 17 bases lay between the germline ends. This CDR3 has 15 amino acids. In germline, CDR1 is WNHNN, CDR2 SYGVQD (reference sequence). As DNA, the CDR3 is TGCGCCAGCTTTTGCCTGGTATCGAGGAACACTGAAGCTTTCTTT. Amino acid sequence: CASFCLVSRNTEAFF.

CDR3 sequence (DNA): TGTGCCAGCAGCCAGATACAGGGAGGCGAGCAGTACTTC. Translated, it gives CASSQIQGGEQYF. The rearrangement links TRBV14 to TRBJ2-7; D is tentatively TRBD1 or TRBD2 (6 bases each). This CDR3 is 13 amino acids long. The germline CDR1 and CDR2 sequences are SGHDN and FVKESK. V was shortened by 3 bases and J by 6 bases, with 12 bases between the two germline ends.

The chain is built from TRBV5-8 and TRBJ2-1; D call uncertain. CDR1 is SGHTS, CDR2 YDEGEE, per germline. Trimming pared 6 bases from V and 0 bases from J, leaving 13 bases between. The CDR3 spans 15 residues. The CDR3 region is CASTKGRSSYNEQFF. In DNA, the CDR3 is TGTGCCAGCACCAAAGGACGGAGCTCCTACAATGAGCAGTTCTTC. Full variable domain (outside the CDR3, taken from reference TRBV5-8 and TRBJ2-1): EAGVTQSPTHLIKTRGQQATLRCSPISGHTSVYWYQQALGLGLQFLLWYDEGEERNRGNFPPRFSGRQFPNYSSELNVNALELEDSALYLCASTKGRSSYNEQFFGPGTRLTVL.